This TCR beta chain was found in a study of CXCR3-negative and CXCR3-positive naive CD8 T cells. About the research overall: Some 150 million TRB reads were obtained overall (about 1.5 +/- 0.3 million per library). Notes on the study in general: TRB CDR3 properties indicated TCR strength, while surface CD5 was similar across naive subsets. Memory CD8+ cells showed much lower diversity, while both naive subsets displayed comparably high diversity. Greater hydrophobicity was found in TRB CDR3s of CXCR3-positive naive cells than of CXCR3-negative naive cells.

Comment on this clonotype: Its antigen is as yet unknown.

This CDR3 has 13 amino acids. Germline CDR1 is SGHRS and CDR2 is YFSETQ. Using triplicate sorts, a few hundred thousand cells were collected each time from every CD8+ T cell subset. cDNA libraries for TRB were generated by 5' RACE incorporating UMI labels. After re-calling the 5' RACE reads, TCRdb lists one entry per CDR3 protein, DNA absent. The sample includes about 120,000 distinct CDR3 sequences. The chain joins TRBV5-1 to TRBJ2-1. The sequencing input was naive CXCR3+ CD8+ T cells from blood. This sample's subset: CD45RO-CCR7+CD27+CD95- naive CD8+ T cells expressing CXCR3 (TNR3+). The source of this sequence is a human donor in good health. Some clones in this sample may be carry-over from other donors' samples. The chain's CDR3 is CASSVVAYNEQFF.